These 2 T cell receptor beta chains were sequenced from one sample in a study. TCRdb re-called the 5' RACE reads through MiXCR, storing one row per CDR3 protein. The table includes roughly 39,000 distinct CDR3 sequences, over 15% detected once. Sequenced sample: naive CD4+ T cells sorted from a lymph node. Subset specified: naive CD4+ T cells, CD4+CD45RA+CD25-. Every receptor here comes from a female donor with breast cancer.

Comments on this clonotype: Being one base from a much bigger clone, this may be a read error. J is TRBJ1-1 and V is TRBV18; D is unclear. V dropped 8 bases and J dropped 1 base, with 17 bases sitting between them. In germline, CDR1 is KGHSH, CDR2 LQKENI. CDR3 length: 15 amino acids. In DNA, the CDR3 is TGTGCCAGCGCACGCCCGGGTAGCCGGAACACTGAAGCTTTCTTT. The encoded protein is CASARPGSRNTEAFF. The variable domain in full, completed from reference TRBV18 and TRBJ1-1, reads NAGVMQNPRHLVRRRGQEARLRCSPMKGHSHVYWYRQLPEEGLKFMVYLQKENIIDESGMPKERFSAEFPKEGPSILRIQQVVRGDSAAYFCASARPGSRNTEAFFGQGTRLTVV.

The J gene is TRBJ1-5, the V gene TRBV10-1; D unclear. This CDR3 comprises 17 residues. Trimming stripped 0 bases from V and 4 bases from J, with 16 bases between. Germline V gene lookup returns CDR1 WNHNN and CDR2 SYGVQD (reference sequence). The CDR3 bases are TGCGCCAGCAGTGAGTCGAAACGGGAACTACCTAATCAGCCCCAGCATTTT. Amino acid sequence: CASSESKRELPNQPQHF.